The clone carrying this T cell receptor beta chain was detected many times. Antigen: not known. Germline V lookup: CDR1 MGHDK, CDR2 SYGVNS. The CDR3 runs 15 residues. V shed 4 bases and J shed 1 base, with 11 bases lying between them. This record belongs to a study of early T cells in non-severe SARS-CoV-2 infection. Study details: Unsorted whole-blood RNA was sequenced in bulk, leaving chains unpaired. Findings of the study overall: In VDJdb matching, anti-spike CD8 responses were favored while private and CD4 specificities went missing.

The TCR library protocol was used to attach unique molecular identifiers. These identifiers were attached to individual cDNA molecules. TCRdb redid the calling of the 5' RACE reads with MiXCR, one entry per CDR3 protein. The repertoire holds more than 45,000 distinct CDR3 sequences, 10% to 15% seen once, with around 5% in the top ten. Sequencing was carried out using whole blood. V gene TRBV25-1 combines with J gene TRBJ2-1; the D is unclear. The TCR sequence derives from an adult who was a healthcare worker with PCR-confirmed SARS-CoV-2 infection or an uninfected control (not recorded which). CDR3 nucleotide sequence: TGTGCCAGCAGTGTAAGGAGTGGGTCCTACAATGAGCAGTTCTTC. Translation: CASSVRSGSYNEQFF.